The 28 T cell receptor beta chains presented below share a single source sample, sequenced in a study of T cells in Graves' hyperthyroidism and ophthalmopathy. RNA transcripts provided the source from which TCR beta CDR3 regions were amplified. The HTBI primer set served for first-round RT-PCR of the TCR CDR3. TCRdb re-called the multiplex PCR reads with MiXCR, one entry per CDR3 protein. The table has more than 500,000 distinct CDR3 sequences, approximately 16% seen once. The sample comprised blood. All receptors come from a woman younger than 45 with Graves' ophthalmopathy.

In this sample, this clonotype turned up many times. The V and J genes are TRBV6-1 and TRBJ2-7; D gene ambiguous. Between the trimmed V and J ends, which lost 7 bases and 1 base, there was a span of 11 bases. Germline-derived CDR1 and CDR2 are MNHNS and SASEGT. The CDR3 has 13 amino acids. The CDR3 DNA reads TGTGCCAGCATCTACGACATGTCCTACGAGCAGTACTTC. It specifies CASIYDMSYEQYF.

This clonotype showed up many times. The chain employs TRBV28 and TRBJ1-5; 7 bases are a match to TRBD1. This CDR3 is built from 15 residues. Germline trimming cut 6 bases from V and 5 bases from J; bases unmatched to any gene: 10. The germline gives CDR1 MDHEN, CDR2 SYDVKM. CDR3 sequence (DNA): TGTGCCAGCAGCTACAGGGACAGCGATTATCAGCCCCAGCATTTT. Protein sequence: CASSYRDSDYQPQHF.

Many counts were recorded for this clonotype. The gene calls are TRBV18 and TRBJ2-1; 14 bases are shared with TRBD2. The CDR3 runs to 14 residues. CDR1 and CDR2 from the germline V gene are KGHSH and LQKENI. Trimming cost V 6 bases and J 9 bases; bases outside gene matches: 4. The CDR3 here is CASSPGTSGGEQFF. CDR3 sequence (DNA): TGTGCCAGCTCGCCCGGGACTAGCGGGGGTGAGCAGTTCTTC.

This clonotype was found many times. The rearrangement joins TRBV20-1 to TRBJ2-1; the D gene is possibly TRBD2 (5 bases). CDR1 DFQATT and CDR2 SNEGSKA come from the germline V gene (reference sequence). The CDR3 contains 12 residues. Trimming removed 6 bases from V and 5 bases from J, with 11 bases in between. The CDR3 sequence is CSALTKDNEQFF. The CDR3 nucleotides are TGCAGTGCGCTGACTAAAGACAATGAGCAGTTCTTC.

This clonotype was found a few times. The rearrangement links TRBV27 to TRBJ2-7; D remains ambiguous. The V gene lost 3 bases and the J gene lost 2 bases, with 8 bases spanning the gap. There are 13 residues in the CDR3. Germline-derived CDR1 and CDR2 are MNHEY and SMNVEV (reference sequence). CDR3 nucleotide sequence: TGTGCCAGCAGTTTTGGCCATACCTACGAGCAGTACTTC. It is translated as CASSFGHTYEQYF.

At least ten counts were recorded for this clonotype. The rearrangement joins TRBV10-3 to TRBJ2-7; no firm D call. Germline-derived CDR1 and CDR2 are ENHRY and SYGVKD. The CDR3 is made up of 13 amino acids. V lost 2 bases to trimming and J lost 3 bases, with 8 bases between them. The CDR3 region is CAISEIQIYEQYF. DNA of the CDR3: TGTGCCATCAGTGAGATACAGATCTACGAGCAGTACTTC.

Only a few counts were recorded for this clonotype. The chain combines TRBV20-1 with TRBJ1-4, with D unresolved. Germline CDR1 reads DFQATT; CDR2 reads SNEGSKA (reference sequence). The ends were cut back, 2 bases at V and 6 bases at J, with 7 bases in the middle. There are 12 residues in the CDR3. CDR3 in amino acids: CSARTRHEKLFF. The CDR3, as DNA: TGCAGTGCTAGAACCCGCCATGAAAAACTGTTTTTT.

This clonotype was seen ten or more times. The chain has TRBV4-1 and TRBJ1-4; 8 positions match TRBD1. The germline gives CDR1 MGHRA, CDR2 YSYEKL. The CDR3 extends over 19 amino acids. Germline trimming cut 0 bases from V and 6 bases from J; bases unmatched to any gene: 15. CDR3: CASSQDVSGGSLTYEKLFF. The DNA for the CDR3 is TGCGCCAGCAGCCAAGATGTGTCAGGGGGCAGTTTGACGTATGAAAAACTGTTTTTT.

The gene calls are TRBV20-1 and TRBJ2-2, with 9 bases fitting TRBD2. Losses at the gene ends were 2 bases for V and 2 bases for J; bases not matched to a gene: 6. The CDR3 is made up of 16 amino acids. Germline lookup yields CDR1 DFQATT and CDR2 SNEGSKA (reference sequence). The CDR3 spells CSARPFSGRNTGELFF. The CDR3 DNA sequence: TGCAGTGCTAGACCCTTTAGCGGGAGAAACACCGGGGAGCTGTTTTTT.

This clonotype was seen ten or more times. The gene calls are TRBV28 and TRBJ1-2, with TRBD1 as a possible D gene (5 bases). With 6 bases removed from V and 4 bases from J, the gap between germline ends came to 12 bases. The germline gives CDR1 MDHEN, CDR2 SYDVKM. The CDR3 runs 13 residues. The CDR3 loop reads CASRYDSAYGYTF. CDR3 coding DNA: TGTGCCAGCAGATATGACAGCGCCTATGGCTACACCTTC.

The rearrangement joins TRBV27 to TRBJ1-5, with D perhaps TRBD1 (6 bases). CDR1 MNHEY and CDR2 SMNVEV come from the germline V gene (reference sequence). Trimming took off 6 bases at V and 5 bases at J, with 14 bases between the two ends. The CDR3 runs 14 residues. The CDR3 region is CASREGGVHQPQHF. In DNA form, the CDR3 reads TGTGCCAGCAGGGAGGGGGGGGTGCATCAGCCCCAGCATTTT.

This clonotype was detected only once. Compared with germline, one end of the junction differs, possibly owing to a read error. This chain links TRBV10-2 with TRBJ1-1, with a weak D call TRBD1 (5 bases). The CDR3 runs 9 residues. Germline V lookup: CDR1 WSHSY, CDR2 SAAADI. The CDR3 loop reads CASRRWGLF. As DNA, the CDR3 is TGCGCCAGCAGACGATGGGGCCTCTTT.

This clonotype was found many times. V and J are TRBV7-9 and TRBJ2-7; tentatively, D is TRBD1 or TRBD2 (5 bases each). Germline CDR1 is SEHNR and CDR2 is FQNEAQ (reference sequence). The V end was cut by 0 bases, the J end by 0 bases, with 6 bases between. The CDR3 spans 14 residues. The CDR3 reads CASSLAGTSYEQYF. The CDR3 nucleotides are TGTGCCAGCAGCTTAGCAGGGACCTCCTACGAGCAGTACTTC.

The V call is TRBV5-1, the J call TRBJ2-2, with D perhaps being TRBD1 or TRBD2 (6 bases each). This CDR3 has 18 residues. V lost 0 bases and J 5 bases, leaving 20 bases between the germline ends. Germline V gene data show CDR1 as SGHRS and CDR2 as YFSETQ. The CDR3 DNA follows: TGCGCCAGCAGCTTGGAAGGGGGGACGCTTAAGACTACCGGGGAGCTGTTTTTT. Translated: CASSLEGGTLKTTGELFF.

This clonotype appeared many times. V usage is TRBV28 and J usage is TRBJ1-1; D remains ambiguous. The CDR3 sequence is 12 residues long. Germline V gives CDR1 MDHEN, CDR2 SYDVKM. V lost 3 bases, J lost 6 bases, and 8 bases lay in between. The CDR3 spells CASSFSPSEAFF. The CDR3 DNA sequence: TGTGCCAGCAGTTTCTCCCCATCTGAAGCTTTCTTT.

This clonotype was found a few times. This could be a read error, since a much larger clone is one nucleotide away. The chain links TRBV11-3 to TRBJ2-4; 9 bases fit TRBD1. This CDR3 has 16 amino acids. V dropped 5 bases and J dropped 1; count of bases not matched to a gene: 6. Germline CDR1 is SGHNT and CDR2 is YENEEA. The CDR3 nucleotides read TGTGCCAGCAGCGATACAGGGGGCCCGGCCAAAAACATTCAGTACTTC. This translates into CASSDTGGPAKNIQYF.

The rearrangement joins TRBV5-1 to TRBJ1-5; D gene ambiguous. CDR1 SGHRS and CDR2 YFSETQ come from the germline V gene. CDR3 size: 15 residues. V was clipped by 0 bases and J by 4 bases, with 11 bases between them. CDR3 nucleotide sequence: TGCGCCAGCAGCTTGGAAGGAGGACCTAATCAGCCCCAGCATTTT. The encoded protein is CASSLEGGPNQPQHF. The whole variable domain, remainder taken from reference TRBV5-1 and TRBJ1-5, is KAGVTQTPRYLIKTRGQQVTLSCSPISGHRSVSWYQQTPGQGLQFLFEYFSETQRNKGNFPGRFSGRQFSNSRSEMNVSTLELGDSALYLCASSLEGGPNQPQHFGDGTRLSIL.

This clonotype has ten or more counts. The CDR3 spells CASSTFDRGQNEQFF. Written as DNA, the CDR3 is TGTGCCAGCAGCACATTCGACAGGGGGCAGAATGAGCAGTTCTTC. The chain employs TRBV11-2 and TRBJ2-1, with TRBD1 matching 10 bases. The CDR3 contains 15 residues. In germline, CDR1 is SGHAT, CDR2 FQNNGV. V lost 5 bases and J lost 7; bases outside the gene matches: 8.

Only a few counts were recorded for this clonotype. The chain has TRBV20-1 and TRBJ2-7; D possibly matches TRBD1 or TRBD2 (5 bases each). V was shortened by 3 bases and J by 3 bases, with 15 bases between the two germline ends. Germline lookup yields CDR1 DFQATT and CDR2 SNEGSKA (reference sequence). The CDR3 consists of 14 residues. CDR3 sequence (DNA): TGCAGTGCTAGTGGCGACAGAGGGGTCTACGAGCAGTACTTC. Amino acid sequence: CSASGDRGVYEQYF.

This clonotype was detected ten times or more. The chain employs TRBV11-3 and TRBJ2-3; tentatively, D is TRBD1 or TRBD2 (5 bases each). Germline loops: CDR1 SGHNT, CDR2 YENEEA. Deletions cut 4 bases from V and 4 bases from J, with 18 bases between. The CDR3 sequence is 16 residues long. The CDR3 region has the DNA TGTGCCAGCAGCTCCACCGGGACGTGGGGGTCAGATACGCAGTATTTT. Translation: CASSSTGTWGSDTQYF.

This clonotype was recorded at least ten times. This chain joins TRBV14 and TRBJ1-1; D is uncertain. The CDR3 consists of 15 residues. Germline CDR1 SGHDN, CDR2 FVKESK. Trimming took 2 bases from V and 0 from J, leaving 10 bases between them. CDR3 loop: CASSQTSVVNTEAFF. Written as DNA, the CDR3 is TGTGCCAGCAGCCAAACTAGCGTAGTGAACACTGAAGCTTTCTTT. The whole variable domain, filled in from reference TRBV14 and TRBJ1-1, reads EAGVTQFPSHSVIEKGQTVTLRCDPISGHDNLYWYRRVMGKEIKFLLHFVKESKQDESGMPNNRFLAERTGGTYSTLKVQPAELEDSGVYFCASSQTSVVNTEAFFGQGTRLTVV.

This clonotype was seen many times. J is TRBJ2-3 and V is TRBV24-1, with 10 bases matching TRBD2. This CDR3 is 16 amino acids long. Trimming removed 4 bases from V and 5 bases from J; junction bases left unmatched: 8. Per the germline V gene, CDR1 is KGHDR and CDR2 is SFDVKD. CDR3 sequence (DNA): TGTGCCACCAGTGACTTTAAAAGACTAGCGGGAGATACGCAGTATTTT. This encodes CATSDFKRLAGDTQYF.

A few counts support this clonotype. V usage is TRBV7-9 and J usage is TRBJ2-5, with D possibly TRBD1 on 6 matching bases. CDR1 SEHNR and CDR2 FQNEAQ come from the germline V gene (reference sequence). Deletions cut 5 bases from V and 0 bases from J, with 13 bases between. The CDR3 has 15 residues. CDR3 DNA sequence: TGTGCCAGCAGCGCGAACCGGGACAACCAAGAGACCCAGTACTTC. Translated, it gives CASSANRDNQETQYF. Based on the CDR3 plus reference TRBV7-9 and TRBJ2-5, the full variable domain is DTGVSQNPRHKITKRGQNVTFRCDPISEHNRLYWYRQTLGQGPEFLTYFQNEAQLEKSRLLSDRFSAERPKGSFSTLEIQRTEQGDSAMYLCASSANRDNQETQYFGPGTRLLVL.

This clonotype was counted at least ten times. As DNA, the CDR3 is TGTGCCAGCGAAGGACTACTTTACGAGCAGTACTTC. Translation: CASEGLLYEQYF. This rearrangement joins TRBV28 to TRBJ2-7; D possibly corresponds to TRBD2 (6 bases). With 8 bases removed from V and 4 bases from J, the gap between germline ends came to 12 bases. The CDR3 consists of 12 residues. CDR1 and CDR2 (germline): MDHEN, SYDVKM.

In its sample, this clonotype was seen many times. Germline and junction disagree at one end, which may indicate a read error. The gene calls are TRBV2 and TRBJ2-2; 8 nucleotides match TRBD1. The CDR3 sequence is 15 residues long. Germline V gene lookup returns CDR1 SNHLY and CDR2 FYNNEI. CDR3 sequence: CASNEDRGDTGELFF. DNA for the CDR3: TGTGCCAGCAATGAAGACAGGGGAGACACCGGGGAGCTGTTTTTT.

This clonotype occurred many times. The chain joins TRBV28 to TRBJ2-6, with TRBD1 identical over 8 bases. V lost 3 bases, J lost 4 bases, and 5 bases stayed unmatched. Germline V gene sequence: CDR1 MDHEN, CDR2 SYDVKM. The CDR3 length is 16 residues. In DNA form, the CDR3 reads TGTGCCAGCAGTTTCTCCGGACAGGGAGGGGCCAACGTCCTGACTTTC. This sequence encodes CASSFSGQGGANVLTF.

The gene calls are TRBV12-3 or TRBV12-4 and TRBJ1-6; D is unclear. CDR3 length equals 16 residues. V was trimmed by 5 bases and J by 4 bases, leaving 15 bases between them. CDR3 residues: CASSTGSGRYNSPLHF. The CDR3, as DNA: TGTGCCAGCAGTACCGGATCCGGACGGTATAATTCACCCCTCCACTTT.

There are many counts of this clonotype. This chain links TRBV20-1 with TRBJ2-3; 7 positions agree with TRBD1. Germline assignment: CDR1 DFQATT and CDR2 SNEGSKA (reference sequence). The CDR3 is 13 residues long. V dropped 1 base and J dropped 9; count of bases not matched to a gene: 7. CDR3 sequence reads: CSARGTGPHTQYF. The DNA of the CDR3 is TGCAGTGCTAGAGGGACAGGACCCCACACGCAGTATTTT.